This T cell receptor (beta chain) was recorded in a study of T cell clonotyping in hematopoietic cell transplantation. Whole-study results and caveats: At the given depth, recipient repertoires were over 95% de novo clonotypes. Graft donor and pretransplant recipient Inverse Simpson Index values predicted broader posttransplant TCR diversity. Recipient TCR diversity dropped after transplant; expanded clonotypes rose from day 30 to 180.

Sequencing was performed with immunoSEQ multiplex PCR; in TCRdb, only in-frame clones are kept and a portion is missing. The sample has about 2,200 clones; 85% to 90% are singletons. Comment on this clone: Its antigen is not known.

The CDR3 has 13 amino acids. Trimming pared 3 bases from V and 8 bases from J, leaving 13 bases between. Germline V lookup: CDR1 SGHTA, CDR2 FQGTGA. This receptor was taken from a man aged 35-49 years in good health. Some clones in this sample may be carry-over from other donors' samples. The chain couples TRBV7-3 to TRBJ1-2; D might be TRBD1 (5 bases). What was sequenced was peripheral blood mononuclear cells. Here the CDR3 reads CASSFGPGQGYTF. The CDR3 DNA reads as TGTGCCAGCAGCTTTGGTCCGGGGCAGGGCTACACCTTC.